Shown below are 12 T cell receptor beta chains from a single sample sequenced in a study of blood T cell repertoires in COVID-19. This table comes from immunoSEQ multiplex PCR, and its TCRdb copy is limited to in-frame clones, with some not included. The sample lists hundreds of thousands of clones; approximately 90% were seen once. Sample: PBMCs or T cells enriched from blood (not recorded which). These receptors originate from a man aged 18 to 35 who had recovered from COVID-19.

The chain couples TRBV6-1 to TRBJ1-4; 7 nucleotides agree with TRBD1. Per germline, CDR1 MNHNS and CDR2 SASEGT. This CDR3 has 15 amino acids. Trimming cost V 1 base and J 4 bases; bases outside gene matches: 3. The CDR3 here is CASSEVTGNNEKLFF. The CDR3 DNA sequence: TGTGCCAGCAGTGAAGTGACAGGGAATAATGAAAAACTGTTTTTT.

The chain recombines TRBV7-9 with TRBJ2-7, with 8 bases fitting TRBD2. V gave up 1 base and J gave up 1 base; unmatched junction bases: 3. The V gene's germline CDR1 is SEHNR and CDR2 FQNEAQ (reference sequence). The CDR3 runs 15 residues. CDR3 nucleotides: TGTGCCAGCAGCTTAGGGACTAGCCGGTCCTACGAGCAGTACTTC. This translates into CASSLGTSRSYEQYF.

J is TRBJ2-7 and V is TRBV27, with D maybe TRBD2 (6 bases). The V gene lost 2 bases and the J gene lost 1 base, with 18 bases spanning the gap. This CDR3 has 17 residues. The germline CDR1 and CDR2 sequences are MNHEY and SMNVEV (reference sequence). The CDR3: CASSLGRTSSYSYEQYF. The DNA of the CDR3 is TGTGCCAGCAGTTTAGGAAGAACTAGCTCTTATTCCTACGAGCAGTACTTC.

This clone has only a few counts. The chain is built from TRBV24-1 and TRBJ2-1, with TRBD1 identical over 7 bases. This CDR3 spans 14 amino acids. CDR1 and CDR2 (germline): KGHDR, SFDVKD. The V gene end was trimmed by 4 bases and the J gene end by 9 bases; junction bases not matched to a gene: 8. CDR3 amino acids: CATSDPNRGSEQFF. The CDR3, as DNA: TGTGCCACCAGTGACCCTAACAGGGGTTCTGAGCAGTTCTTC.

The gene calls are TRBV28 and TRBJ1-4, with D possibly TRBD1 on 5 matching bases. V was cut by 3 bases and J by 1 base, with 9 bases left in between. Germline CDR1 and CDR2: MDHEN and SYDVKM. The CDR3 has 15 amino acids. CDR3 in amino acids: CASSFRGRTNEKLFF. CDR3 DNA: TGTGCCAGCAGTTTTCGGGGGAGAACTAATGAAAAACTGTTTTTT.

The V gene is TRBV12-3 or TRBV12-4, the J gene TRBJ2-5, with D possibly matching TRBD2 (5 bases). This CDR3 contains 12 residues. Deletions cut 5 bases from V and 2 bases from J, with 6 bases between. The CDR3 is CASSPGQETQYF. The CDR3 region has the DNA TGTGCCAGCAGTCCGGGGCAAGAGACCCAGTACTTC.

The chain uses TRBV6-5 and TRBJ2-7; the D gene is possibly TRBD2 (5 bases). The germline V and J ends were trimmed by 0 bases and 12 bases, with 15 bases remaining between them. Germline values: CDR1 MNHEY, CDR2 SVGAGI. The CDR3 loop spans 13 amino acids. CDR3 bases: TGTGCCAGCAGTTACTCGGACTCCCGAGGGTGGTACTTC. This gives the protein CASSYSDSRGWYF.

This clone was picked up a small number of times. V usage is TRBV28 and J usage is TRBJ1-1, with 7 bases lining up with TRBD1. This CDR3 is 12 amino acids long. The germline V gene encodes CDR1 MDHEN and CDR2 SYDVKM. With 6 bases clipped from V and 8 bases from J, the junction kept 6 bases outside the gene matches. CDR3 in amino acids: CASSQTGSEAFF. DNA of the CDR3: TGTGCCAGCAGCCAGACAGGGTCCGAAGCTTTCTTT. Based on the CDR3 plus reference TRBV28 and TRBJ1-1, the full variable domain is DVKVTQSSRYLVKRTGEKVFLECVQDMDHENMFWYRQDPGLGLRLIYFSYDVKMKEKGDIPEGYSVSREKKERFSLILESASTNQTSMYLCASSQTGSEAFFGQGTRLTVV.

V gene TRBV7-2 combines with J gene TRBJ2-6, with 8 bases identical to TRBD1. The ends lost 11 bases at V and 4 bases at J; junction bases unmatched: 13. From germline, CDR1 is SGHTA and CDR2 FQGNSA. CDR3 length: 16 residues. CDR3 in DNA: TGTGCCTCGTTACGGCAGGGGGCTCCAGGGGCCAACGTCCTGACTTTC. This gives the protein CASLRQGAPGANVLTF.

This clone came up once. The chain has TRBV3-1 (or the pseudogene TRBV3-2) and TRBJ2-1; no definite D call. CDR1 is LGHDT and CDR2 is YNNKEL in the germline V gene (reference sequence). With 0 bases removed from V and 0 bases from J, the gap between germline ends came to 9 bases. The CDR3 sequence is 16 residues long. The CDR3 sequence: CASSQEMGFSYNEQFF. The DNA of the CDR3 is TGTGCCAGCAGCCAAGAAATGGGCTTCTCCTACAATGAGCAGTTCTTC.

The chain has TRBV19 and TRBJ2-1, with TRBD1 matching 10 bases. The CDR3 covers 14 residues. With 6 bases clipped from V and 5 bases from J, the junction kept 4 bases outside the gene matches. The germline V gene has CDR1 LNHDA and CDR2 SQIVND (reference sequence). The CDR3 bases are TGTGCCAGTAGGGGACAGGGGCGCAACAATGAGCAGTTCTTC. This encodes CASRGQGRNNEQFF.

The rearrangement links TRBV5-1 to TRBJ1-2; D might be TRBD1 (5 bases). V gave up 1 base and J gave up 4 bases, with 14 bases separating them. This CDR3 has 15 residues. Germline V CDR1 and CDR2: SGHRS, YFSETQ. CDR3 nucleotides: TGCGCCAGCAGCTTGTCGGTGGGGCAGTTCTATGGCTACACCTTC. Translation: CASSLSVGQFYGYTF.